This TCR beta chain was identified in a study of T cell repertoires in cytomegalovirus infection. TCRdb called the reads again in MiXCR, with one record for every CDR3 protein. The sample comprises 450,000 to 650,000 distinct CDR3 sequences, 40% of which are singletons, and roughly 50% rests with the top ten. This clonotype appeared many times. Antigen: not known. The V gene lost 2 bases and the J gene lost 7 bases, with 11 bases spanning the gap. The germline V gene encodes CDR1 SGHTA and CDR2 FQGNSA. This CDR3 has 13 residues. The rearrangement links TRBV7-2 to TRBJ2-5; D is unresolved. The sample was cultured PBMCs, taken from culture after CMV antigen stimulation. The receptor's source is a human donor in good health (CMV status not recorded). Some clones in this sample may be carry-over from other donors' samples. DNA for the CDR3: TGTGCCAGCAGCTTACGGTTAAGTGGGACCCAGTACTTC. This sequence encodes CASSLRLSGTQYF. Drawing the rest from reference TRBV7-2 and TRBJ2-5, the complete variable domain is GAGVSQSPSNKVTEKGKDVELRCDPISGHTALYWYRQSLGQGLEFLIYFQGNSAPDKSGLPSDRFSAERTGGSVSTLTIQRTQQEDSAVYLCASSLRLSGTQYFGPGTRLLVL.